Here is one TCR beta chain with its context. Its antigen is still unknown. CDR1 and CDR2 (germline): SGHRS, YFSETQ. Between the trimmed V and J ends, which lost 4 bases and 7 bases, there was a span of 14 bases. The CDR3 loop spans 13 amino acids. The sample belongs to a study of T cell responses to AZD1222 COVID-19 vaccine. Combined were second doses at about 4 or about 12 weeks. General study points: After two AZD1222 doses, spike-specific TCR breadth and depth rose versus day 0.

This table comes from immunoSEQ multiplex PCR, and its TCRdb copy is limited to in-frame clones, with some not included. This table has 75,000 to 90,000 clones, 70% to 90% appearing once. This clonotype was obtained from an adult who received the AZD1222 COVID-19 vaccine. The specimen comprised peripheral blood, sampled 28 days after the second AZD1222 dose. The genes are TRBV5-1 and TRBJ1-2; possibly TRBD1 for D (5 bases). CDR3 bases: TGCGCCAGCAGCCTCGATGACAGCGGTGGCTACACCTTC. Residues: CASSLDDSGGYTF.